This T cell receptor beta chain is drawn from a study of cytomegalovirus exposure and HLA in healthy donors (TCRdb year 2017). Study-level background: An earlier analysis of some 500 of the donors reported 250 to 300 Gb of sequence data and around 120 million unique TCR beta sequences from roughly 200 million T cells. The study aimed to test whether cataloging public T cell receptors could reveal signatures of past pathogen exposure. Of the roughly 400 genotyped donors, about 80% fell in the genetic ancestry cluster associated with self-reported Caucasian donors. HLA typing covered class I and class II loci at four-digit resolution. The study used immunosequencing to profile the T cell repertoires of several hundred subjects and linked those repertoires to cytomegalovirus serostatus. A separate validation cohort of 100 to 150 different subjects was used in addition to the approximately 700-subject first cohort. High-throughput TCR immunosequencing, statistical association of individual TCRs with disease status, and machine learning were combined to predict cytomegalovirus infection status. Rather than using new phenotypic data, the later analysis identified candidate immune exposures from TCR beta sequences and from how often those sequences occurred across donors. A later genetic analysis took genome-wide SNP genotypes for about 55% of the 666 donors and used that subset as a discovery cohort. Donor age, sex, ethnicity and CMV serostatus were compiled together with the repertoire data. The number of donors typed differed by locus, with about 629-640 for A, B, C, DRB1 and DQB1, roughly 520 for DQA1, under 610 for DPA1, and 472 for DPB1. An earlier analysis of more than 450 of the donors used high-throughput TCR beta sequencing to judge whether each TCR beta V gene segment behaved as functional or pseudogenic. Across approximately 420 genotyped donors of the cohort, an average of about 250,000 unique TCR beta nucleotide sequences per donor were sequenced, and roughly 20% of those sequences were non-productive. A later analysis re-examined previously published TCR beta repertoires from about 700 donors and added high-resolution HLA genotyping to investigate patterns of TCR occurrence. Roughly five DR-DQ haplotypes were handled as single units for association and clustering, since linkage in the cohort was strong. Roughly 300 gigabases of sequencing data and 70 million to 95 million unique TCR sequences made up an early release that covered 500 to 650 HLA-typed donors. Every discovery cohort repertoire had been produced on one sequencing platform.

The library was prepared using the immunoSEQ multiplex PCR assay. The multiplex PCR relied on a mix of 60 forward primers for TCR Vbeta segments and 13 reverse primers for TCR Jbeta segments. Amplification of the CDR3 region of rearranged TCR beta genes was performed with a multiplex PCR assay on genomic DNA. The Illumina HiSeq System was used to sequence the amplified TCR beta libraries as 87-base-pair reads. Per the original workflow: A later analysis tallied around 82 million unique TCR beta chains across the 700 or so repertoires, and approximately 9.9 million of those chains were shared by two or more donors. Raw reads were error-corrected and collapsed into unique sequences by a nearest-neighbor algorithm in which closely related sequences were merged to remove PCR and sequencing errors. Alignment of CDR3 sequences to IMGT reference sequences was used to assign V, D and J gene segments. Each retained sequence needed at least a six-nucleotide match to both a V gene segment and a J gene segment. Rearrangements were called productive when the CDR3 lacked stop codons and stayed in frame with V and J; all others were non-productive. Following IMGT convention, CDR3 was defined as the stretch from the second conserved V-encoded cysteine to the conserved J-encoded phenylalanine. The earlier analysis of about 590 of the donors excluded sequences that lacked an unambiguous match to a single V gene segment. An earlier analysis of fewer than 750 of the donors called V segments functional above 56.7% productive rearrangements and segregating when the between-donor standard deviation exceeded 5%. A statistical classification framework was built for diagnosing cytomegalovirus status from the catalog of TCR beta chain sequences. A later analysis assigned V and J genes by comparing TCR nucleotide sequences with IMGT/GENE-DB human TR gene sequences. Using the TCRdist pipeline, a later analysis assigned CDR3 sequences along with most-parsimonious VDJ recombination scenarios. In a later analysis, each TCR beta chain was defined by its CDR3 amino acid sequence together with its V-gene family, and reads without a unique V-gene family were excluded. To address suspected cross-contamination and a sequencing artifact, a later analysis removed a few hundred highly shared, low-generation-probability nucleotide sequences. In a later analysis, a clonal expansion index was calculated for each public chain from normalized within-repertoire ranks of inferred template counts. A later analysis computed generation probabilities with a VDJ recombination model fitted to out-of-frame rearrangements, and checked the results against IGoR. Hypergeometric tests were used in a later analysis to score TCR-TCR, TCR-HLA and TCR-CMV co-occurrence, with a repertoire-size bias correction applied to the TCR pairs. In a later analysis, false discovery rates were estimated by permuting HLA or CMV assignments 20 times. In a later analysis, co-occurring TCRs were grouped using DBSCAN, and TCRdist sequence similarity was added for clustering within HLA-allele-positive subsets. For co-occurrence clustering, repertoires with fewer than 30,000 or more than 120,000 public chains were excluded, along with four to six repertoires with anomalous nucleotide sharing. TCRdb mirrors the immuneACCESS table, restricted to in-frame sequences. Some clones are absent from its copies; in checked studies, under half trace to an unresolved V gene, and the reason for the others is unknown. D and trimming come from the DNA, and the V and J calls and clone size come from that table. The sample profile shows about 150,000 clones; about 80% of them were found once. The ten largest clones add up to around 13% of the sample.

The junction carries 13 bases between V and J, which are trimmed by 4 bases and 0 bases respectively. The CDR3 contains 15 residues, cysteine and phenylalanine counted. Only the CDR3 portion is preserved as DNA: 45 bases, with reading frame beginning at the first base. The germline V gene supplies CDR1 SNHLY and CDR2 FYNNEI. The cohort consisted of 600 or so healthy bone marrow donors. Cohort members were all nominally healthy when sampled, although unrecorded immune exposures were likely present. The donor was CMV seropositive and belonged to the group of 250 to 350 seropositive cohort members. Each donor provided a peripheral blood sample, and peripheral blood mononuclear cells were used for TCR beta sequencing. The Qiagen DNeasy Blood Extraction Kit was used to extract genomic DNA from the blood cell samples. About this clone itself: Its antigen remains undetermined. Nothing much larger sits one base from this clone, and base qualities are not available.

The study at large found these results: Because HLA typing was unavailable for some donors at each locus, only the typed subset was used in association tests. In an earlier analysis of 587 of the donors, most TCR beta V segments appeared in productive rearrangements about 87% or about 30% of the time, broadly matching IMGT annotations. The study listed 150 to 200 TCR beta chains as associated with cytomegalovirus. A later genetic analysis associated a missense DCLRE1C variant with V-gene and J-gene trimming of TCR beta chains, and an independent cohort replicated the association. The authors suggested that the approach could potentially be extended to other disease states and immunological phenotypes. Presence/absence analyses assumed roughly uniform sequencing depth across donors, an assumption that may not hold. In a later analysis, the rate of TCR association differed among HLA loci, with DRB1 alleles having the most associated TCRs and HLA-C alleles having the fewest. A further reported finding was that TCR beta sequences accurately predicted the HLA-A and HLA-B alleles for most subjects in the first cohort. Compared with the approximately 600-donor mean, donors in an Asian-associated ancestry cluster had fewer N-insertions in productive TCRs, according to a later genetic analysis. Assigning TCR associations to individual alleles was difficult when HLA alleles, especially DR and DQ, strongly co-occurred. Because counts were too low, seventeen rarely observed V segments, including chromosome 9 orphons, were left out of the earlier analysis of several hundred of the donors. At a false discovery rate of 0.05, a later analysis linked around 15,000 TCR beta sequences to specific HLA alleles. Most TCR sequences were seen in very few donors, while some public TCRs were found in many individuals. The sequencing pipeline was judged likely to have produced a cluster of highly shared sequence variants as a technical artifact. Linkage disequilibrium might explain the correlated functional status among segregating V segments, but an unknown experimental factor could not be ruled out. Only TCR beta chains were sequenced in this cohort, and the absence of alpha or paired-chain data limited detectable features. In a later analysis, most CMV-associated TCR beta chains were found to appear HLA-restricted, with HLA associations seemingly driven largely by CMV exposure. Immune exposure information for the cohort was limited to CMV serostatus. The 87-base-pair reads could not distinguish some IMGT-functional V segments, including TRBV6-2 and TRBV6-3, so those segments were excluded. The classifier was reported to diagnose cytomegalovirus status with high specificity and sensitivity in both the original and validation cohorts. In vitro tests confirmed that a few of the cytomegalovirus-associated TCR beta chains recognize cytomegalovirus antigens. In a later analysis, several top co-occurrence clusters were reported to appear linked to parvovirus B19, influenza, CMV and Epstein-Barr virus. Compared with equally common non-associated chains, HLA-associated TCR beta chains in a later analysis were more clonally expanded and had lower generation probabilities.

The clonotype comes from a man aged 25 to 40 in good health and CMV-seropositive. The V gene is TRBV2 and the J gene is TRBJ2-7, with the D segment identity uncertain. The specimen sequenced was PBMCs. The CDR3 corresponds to CASSGLVVDSYEQYF. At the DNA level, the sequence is TGTGCCAGCAGTGGGCTAGTCGTGGACTCCTACGAGCAGTACTTC.